This T cell receptor (beta chain) was sequenced during a study of shared clonotypes between healthy human individuals. Only in-frame clones appear in the TCRdb table, and some are missing; sequencing was by immunoSEQ multiplex PCR. The sample consists of 2 million to 2.5 million clones, 80% to 95% of them appearing once. Germline CDR1 is MDHEN and CDR2 is SYDVKM. This CDR3 comprises 14 residues. J lost 6 bases, V lost 6 bases, and 8 bases had no gene match. The sequenced sample was naive CD4+ T cells from PBMCs. The subset denotes: CD45RA+ positively selected. The chain couples TRBV28 to TRBJ1-2; 9 bases line up with TRBD1. The TCR comes from a man aged 18 to 30 in good health. Some clones in this sample may be carry-over from other donors' samples. CDR3 in amino acids: CASSSGTGIHGYTF. In DNA, the CDR3 is TGTGCCAGCAGCTCAGGGACAGGGATACATGGCTACACCTTC.